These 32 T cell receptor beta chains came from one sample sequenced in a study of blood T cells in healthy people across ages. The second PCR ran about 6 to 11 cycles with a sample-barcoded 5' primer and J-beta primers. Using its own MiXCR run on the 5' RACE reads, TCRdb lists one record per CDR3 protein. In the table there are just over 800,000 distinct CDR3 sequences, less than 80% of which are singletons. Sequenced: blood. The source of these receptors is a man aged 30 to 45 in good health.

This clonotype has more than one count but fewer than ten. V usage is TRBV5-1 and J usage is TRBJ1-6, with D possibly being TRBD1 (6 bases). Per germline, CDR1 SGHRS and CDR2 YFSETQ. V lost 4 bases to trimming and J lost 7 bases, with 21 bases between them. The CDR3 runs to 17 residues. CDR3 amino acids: CASSRSLGGGANSPLHF. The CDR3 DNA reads TGCGCCAGCAGCCGCTCCCTCGGGGGGGGCGCGAATTCACCCCTCCACTTT.

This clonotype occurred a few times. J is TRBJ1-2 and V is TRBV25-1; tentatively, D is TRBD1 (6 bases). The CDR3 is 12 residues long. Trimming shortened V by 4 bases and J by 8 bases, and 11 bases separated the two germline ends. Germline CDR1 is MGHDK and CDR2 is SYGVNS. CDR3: CASSVPGHGYTF. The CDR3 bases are TGTGCCAGCAGTGTCCCGGGACACGGCTACACCTTC.

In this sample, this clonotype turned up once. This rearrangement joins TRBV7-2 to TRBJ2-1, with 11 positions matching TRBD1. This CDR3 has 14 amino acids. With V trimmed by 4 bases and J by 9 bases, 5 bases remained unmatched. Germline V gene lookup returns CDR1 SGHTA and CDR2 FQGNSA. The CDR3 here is CASSSRTGGTEQFF. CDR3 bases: TGTGCCAGCAGCTCGAGGACAGGGGGCACTGAGCAGTTCTTC.

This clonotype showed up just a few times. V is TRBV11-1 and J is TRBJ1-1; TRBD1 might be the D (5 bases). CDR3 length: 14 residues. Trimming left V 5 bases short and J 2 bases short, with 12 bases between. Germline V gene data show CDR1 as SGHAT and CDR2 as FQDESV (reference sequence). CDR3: CASSPNRGNTEAFF. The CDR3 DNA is TGTGCCAGCAGCCCGAATAGGGGTAACACTGAAGCTTTCTTT.

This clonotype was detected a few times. CDR3 sequence (DNA): TGTGCCAGCAGTTTTTTACCGGCCGGGGAGCTGTTTTTT. Protein sequence: CASSFLPAGELFF. This chain links TRBV12-3 or TRBV12-4 with TRBJ2-2; D remains ambiguous. The CDR3 is made up of 13 amino acids. V shed 3 bases and J shed 6 bases, with 8 bases lying between them.

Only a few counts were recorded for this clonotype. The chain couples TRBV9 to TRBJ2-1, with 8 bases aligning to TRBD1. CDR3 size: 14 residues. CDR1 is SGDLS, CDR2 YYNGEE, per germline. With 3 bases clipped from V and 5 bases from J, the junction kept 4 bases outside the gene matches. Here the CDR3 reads CASSGQGFHNEQFF. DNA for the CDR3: TGTGCCAGCAGCGGACAGGGGTTCCACAATGAGCAGTTCTTC.

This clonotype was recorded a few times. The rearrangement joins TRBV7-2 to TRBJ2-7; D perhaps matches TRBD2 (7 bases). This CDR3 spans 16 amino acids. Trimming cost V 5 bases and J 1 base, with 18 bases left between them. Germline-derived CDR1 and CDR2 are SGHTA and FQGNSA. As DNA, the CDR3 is TGTGCCAGCAGCCCCTGGGGGCGGGGGACGTCCTACGAGCAGTACTTC. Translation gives CASSPWGRGTSYEQYF.

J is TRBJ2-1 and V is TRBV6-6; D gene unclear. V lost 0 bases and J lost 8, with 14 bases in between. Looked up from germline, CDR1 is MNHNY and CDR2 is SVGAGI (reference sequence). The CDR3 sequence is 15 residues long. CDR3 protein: CASSYSSASLYEQFF. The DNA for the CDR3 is TGTGCCAGCAGTTACTCGTCGGCTAGTCTCTATGAGCAGTTCTTC.

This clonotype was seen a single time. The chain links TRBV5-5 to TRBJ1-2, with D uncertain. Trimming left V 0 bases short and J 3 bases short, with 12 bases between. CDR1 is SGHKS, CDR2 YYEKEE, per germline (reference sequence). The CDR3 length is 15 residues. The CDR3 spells CASSLAGVGDYGYTF. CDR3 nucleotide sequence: TGTGCCAGCAGCTTGGCCGGCGTGGGAGACTATGGCTACACCTTC.

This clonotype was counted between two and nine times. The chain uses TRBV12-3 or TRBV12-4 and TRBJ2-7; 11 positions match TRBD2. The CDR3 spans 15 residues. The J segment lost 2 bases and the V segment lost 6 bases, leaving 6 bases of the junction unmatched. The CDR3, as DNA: TGTGCCAGCAGAATCGGGACTAGCGGAACCTACGAGCAGTACTTC. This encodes CASRIGTSGTYEQYF.

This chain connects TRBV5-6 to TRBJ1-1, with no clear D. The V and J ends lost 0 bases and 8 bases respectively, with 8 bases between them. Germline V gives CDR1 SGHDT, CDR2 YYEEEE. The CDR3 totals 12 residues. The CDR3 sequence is CASSLARYEAFF. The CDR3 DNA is TGTGCCAGCAGCTTGGCGAGGTACGAAGCTTTCTTT.

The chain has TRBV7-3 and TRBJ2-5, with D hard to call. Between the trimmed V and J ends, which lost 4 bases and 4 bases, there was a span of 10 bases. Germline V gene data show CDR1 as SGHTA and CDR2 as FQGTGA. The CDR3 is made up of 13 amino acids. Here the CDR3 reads CASSYTYGETQYF. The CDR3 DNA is TGTGCCAGCAGCTATACTTATGGAGAGACCCAGTACTTC.

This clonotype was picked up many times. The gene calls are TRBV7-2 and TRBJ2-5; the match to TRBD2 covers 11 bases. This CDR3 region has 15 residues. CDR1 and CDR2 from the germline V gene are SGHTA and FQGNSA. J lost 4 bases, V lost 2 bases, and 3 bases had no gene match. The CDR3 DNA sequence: TGTGCCAGCAGCTTAAGGCTAGCGGGGGGAGAGACCCAGTACTTC. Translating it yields CASSLRLAGGETQYF.

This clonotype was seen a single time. The CDR3 DNA reads as TGTGCCAGCAGCCTGGGACTAGCCTTGTACAATGAGCAGTTCTTC. Protein product: CASSLGLALYNEQFF. The chain combines TRBV11-2 with TRBJ2-1, with 9 bases lining up with TRBD2. CDR1 is SGHAT and CDR2 is FQNNGV in the germline V gene. Trimming took 5 bases from V and 4 from J; bases not matched to a gene: 6. CDR3 length equals 15 residues. The whole variable domain, remainder taken from reference TRBV11-2 and TRBJ2-1, is EAGVAQSPRYKIIEKRQSVAFWCNPISGHATLYWYQQILGQGPKLLIQFQNNGVVDDSQLPKDRFSAERLKGVDSTLKIQPAKLEDSAVYLCASSLGLALYNEQFFGPGTRLTVL.

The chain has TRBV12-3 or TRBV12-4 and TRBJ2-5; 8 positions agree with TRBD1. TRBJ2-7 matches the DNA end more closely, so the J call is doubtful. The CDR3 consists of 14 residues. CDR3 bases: TGTGCCAGCAGCCCAAAGGGACAGGAGCGCGAGCAGTACTTC. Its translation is CASSPKGQEREQYF.

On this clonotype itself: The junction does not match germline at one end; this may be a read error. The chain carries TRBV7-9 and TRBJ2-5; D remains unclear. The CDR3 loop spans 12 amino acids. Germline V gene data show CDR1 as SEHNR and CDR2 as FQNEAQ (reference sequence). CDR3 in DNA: TGTGCCAGTAGCTTAGGTTGGAAGGAGCAGTACTTC. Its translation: CASSLGWKEQYF.

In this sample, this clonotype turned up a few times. The CDR3 DNA reads TGCAGCGTGGCCGGGACTCTGTCCTACGAGCAGTACTTC. Translated, it gives CSVAGTLSYEQYF. This chain connects TRBV29-1 to TRBJ2-7, with a possible D match to TRBD2 (6 bases). Trimming removed 6 bases at V and 1 base at J, with 13 bases between. The CDR3 has 13 amino acids. In germline, CDR1 is SQVTM, CDR2 ANQGSEA.

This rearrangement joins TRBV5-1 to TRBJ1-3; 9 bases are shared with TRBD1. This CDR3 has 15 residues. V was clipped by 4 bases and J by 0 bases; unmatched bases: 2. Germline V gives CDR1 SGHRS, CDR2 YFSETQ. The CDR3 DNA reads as TGCGCCAGCAGCGGGACAGGGTCCTCTGGAAACACCATATATTTT. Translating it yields CASSGTGSSGNTIYF.

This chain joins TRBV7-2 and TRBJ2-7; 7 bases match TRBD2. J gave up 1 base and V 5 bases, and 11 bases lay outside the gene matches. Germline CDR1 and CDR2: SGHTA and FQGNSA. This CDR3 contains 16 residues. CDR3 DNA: TGTGCCAGCAGCCTCCCTTTATGGGGGGGATCCTACGAGCAGTACTTC. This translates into CASSLPLWGGSYEQYF.

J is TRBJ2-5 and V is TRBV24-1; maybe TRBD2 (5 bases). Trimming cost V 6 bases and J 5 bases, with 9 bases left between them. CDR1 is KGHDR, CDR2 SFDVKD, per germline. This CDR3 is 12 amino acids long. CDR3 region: CATSTGSETQYF. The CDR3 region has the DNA TGTGCCACCAGTACGGGGTCCGAGACCCAGTACTTC.

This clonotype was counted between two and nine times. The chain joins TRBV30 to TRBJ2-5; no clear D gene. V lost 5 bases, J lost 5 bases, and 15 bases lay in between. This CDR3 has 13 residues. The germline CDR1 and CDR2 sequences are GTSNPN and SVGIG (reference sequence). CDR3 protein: CAWGRGTSETQYF. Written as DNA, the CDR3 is TGTGCCTGGGGCCGCGGTACCTCTGAGACCCAGTACTTC. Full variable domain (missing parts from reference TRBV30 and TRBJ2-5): SQTIHQWPATLVQPVGSPLSLECTVEGTSNPNLYWYRQAAGRGLQLLFYSVGIGQISSEVPQNLSASRPQDRQFILSSKKLLLSDSGFYLCAWGRGTSETQYFGPGTRLLVL.

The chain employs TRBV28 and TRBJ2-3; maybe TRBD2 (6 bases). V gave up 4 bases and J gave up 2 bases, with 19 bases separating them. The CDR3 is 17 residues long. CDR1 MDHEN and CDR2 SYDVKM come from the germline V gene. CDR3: CASSSVDLGDFTDTQYF. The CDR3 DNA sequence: TGTGCCAGCAGTTCCGTTGACTTGGGGGACTTCACAGATACGCAGTATTTT.

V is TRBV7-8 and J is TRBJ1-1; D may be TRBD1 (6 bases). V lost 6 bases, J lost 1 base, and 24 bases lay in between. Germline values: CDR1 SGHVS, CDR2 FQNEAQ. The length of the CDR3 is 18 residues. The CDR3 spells CASSLRVKNRGGNTEAFF. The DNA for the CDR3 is TGTGCCAGCAGTCTTAGAGTTAAGAATAGGGGGGGGAACACTGAAGCTTTCTTT. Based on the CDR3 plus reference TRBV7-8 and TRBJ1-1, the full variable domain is GAGVSQSPRYKVAKRGQDVALRCDPISGHVSLFWYQQALGQGPEFLTYFQNEAQLDKSGLPSDRFFAERPEGSVSTLKIQRTQQEDSAVYLCASSLRVKNRGGNTEAFFGQGTRLTVV.

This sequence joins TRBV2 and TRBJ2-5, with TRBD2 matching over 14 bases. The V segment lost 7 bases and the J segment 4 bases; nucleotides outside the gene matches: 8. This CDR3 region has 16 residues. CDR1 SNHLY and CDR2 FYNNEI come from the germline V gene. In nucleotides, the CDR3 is TGTGCCAGCATCTCCGGACTAGCGGGGGGCGGAGAGACCCAGTACTTC. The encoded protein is CASISGLAGGGETQYF.

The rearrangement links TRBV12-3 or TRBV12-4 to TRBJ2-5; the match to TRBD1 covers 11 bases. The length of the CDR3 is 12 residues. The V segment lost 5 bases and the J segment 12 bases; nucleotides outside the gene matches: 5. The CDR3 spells CASSRDRGAKYF. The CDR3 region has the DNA TGTGCCAGCAGTCGGGACAGGGGGGCAAAGTACTTC.

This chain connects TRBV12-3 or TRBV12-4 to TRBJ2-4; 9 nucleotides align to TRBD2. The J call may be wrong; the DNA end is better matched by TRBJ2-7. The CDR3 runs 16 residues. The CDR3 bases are TGTGCCAGCGATGGAGGCGGGGGGGCACTCTTCTACGAGCAGTACTTC. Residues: CASDGGGGALFYEQYF.

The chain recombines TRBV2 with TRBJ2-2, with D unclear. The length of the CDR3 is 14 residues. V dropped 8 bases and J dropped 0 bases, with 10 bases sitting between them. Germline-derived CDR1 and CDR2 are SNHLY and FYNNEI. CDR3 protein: CASGKGTNTGELFF. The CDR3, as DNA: TGTGCCAGCGGGAAGGGTACGAACACCGGGGAGCTGTTTTTT.

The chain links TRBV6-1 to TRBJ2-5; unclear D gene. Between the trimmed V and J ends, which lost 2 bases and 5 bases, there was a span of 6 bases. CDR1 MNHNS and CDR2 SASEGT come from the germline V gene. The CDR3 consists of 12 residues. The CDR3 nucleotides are TGTGCCAGCAGTGAAAGGATGGAGACCCAGTACTTC. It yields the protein CASSERMETQYF.

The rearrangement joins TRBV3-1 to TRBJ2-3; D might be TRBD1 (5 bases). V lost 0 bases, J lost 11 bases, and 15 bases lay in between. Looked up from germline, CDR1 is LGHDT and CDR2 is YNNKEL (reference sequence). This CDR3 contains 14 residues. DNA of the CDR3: TGTGCCAGCAGCCAAGAGTTGGGGCAGGATTGGCAGTATTTT. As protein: CASSQELGQDWQYF.

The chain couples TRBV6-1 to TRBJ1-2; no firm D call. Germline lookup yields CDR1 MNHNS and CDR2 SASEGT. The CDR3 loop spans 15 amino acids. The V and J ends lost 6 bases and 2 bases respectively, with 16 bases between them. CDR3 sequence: CASSGRGRSNYGYTF. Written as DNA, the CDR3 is TGTGCCAGCAGCGGGCGCGGCCGGTCGAACTATGGCTACACCTTC.

The CDR3 DNA sequence: TGTGCCAGCAGTCCTCCGGGCCAACCACCTACCTACGAGCAGTACTTC. The encoded protein is CASSPPGQPPTYEQYF. The chain has TRBV12-3 or TRBV12-4 and TRBJ2-5; no firm D call. The J call may not be correct, given that the DNA end is closer to TRBJ2-7. This CDR3 has 16 amino acids.

The CDR3 loop is CASSQDPWESYNEQYF. CDR3 DNA sequence: TGCGCCAGCAGCCAAGACCCCTGGGAATCCTACAATGAGCAGTACTTC. The chain has TRBV4-3 and TRBJ2-1; no firm D call. The end of the DNA aligns better with TRBJ2-7, so the J call may be wrong. Germline V gene sequence: CDR1 LGHNA, CDR2 YSLEER. The CDR3 covers 16 residues.